This T cell receptor beta chain was sequenced during a study of T-cell reconstitution after alpha-beta-depleted transplantation in children. Ten or more counts support this clonotype. Its antigen is unknown. Study-wide findings and caveats: Expanded graft clones numbering several hundred reportedly gave rise to alpha-beta T cells about two months after transplant. The authors attributed T-cell counts and diversity one year after transplant mostly to newly produced T cells. Elevated TCRbeta diversity at day 60 was traced, in some patients, to surviving recipient T cells and thymic progenitors.

TCRbeta library construction was performed incorporating unique molecular identifiers. One entry per CDR3 protein, called by TCRdb with MiXCR from the PCR reads. The sample consists of hundreds of thousands of distinct CDR3 sequences, about 15% of them appearing once. The specimen was PBMCs, mostly from graft donor cells, collected 360 days after TCRalphabeta/CD19-depleted stem cell transplant. The source of this sequence is a male patient between 10 and 17 years old who had a stem cell transplant for acute lymphoblastic leukemia, so the T cells may come from the graft donor.

As DNA, the CDR3 is TGTGCCAGCAGTTTGCGGTTGGGGGAGACCCAGTACTTC. It yields the protein CASSLRLGETQYF. The chain combines TRBV12-3 or TRBV12-4 with TRBJ2-5; D unresolved. The CDR3 is made up of 13 amino acids. The V gene lost 3 bases and the J gene lost 5 bases, with 10 bases spanning the gap.